In its sample, the clone carrying this T cell receptor (beta chain) was seen a few times. Antigen specificity is unknown. The V and J ends lost 6 bases and 4 bases, in that order; junction bases with no gene match: 12. Per the germline V gene, CDR1 is MDHEN and CDR2 is SYDVKM. The CDR3 has 17 amino acids. This record comes from a study of tumor and adjacent non-tumor tissue in lung cancer. As for the study in general: There were approximately twelve adenocarcinoma, a couple of squamous cell carcinoma and 1 small cell lung cancer cases. Study results and limitations: Normal lung showed higher cumulative top 100 clone frequency than tumor. TCR diversity was significantly greater in tumor than normal lung tissue.

TCRbeta libraries were built with three rounds of nested PCR, modified from ARM-PCR. TCRdb used MiXCR to reprocess the multiplex PCR reads, holding one entry per CDR3 protein. The sample lists more than 85,000 distinct CDR3 sequences; more than 60% were seen once. This sample's RNA came from whole unsorted tissue. The TCR sequence derives from a man aged 70-80 years with non-small cell lung cancer. The sequencing input was lung tumor tissue. The chain is built from TRBV28 and TRBJ1-1; 12 bases are a match to TRBD1. CDR3 residues: CASSRRDRGRGGTEAFF. The CDR3 nucleotides are TGTGCCAGCAGCCGCCGGGACAGGGGGCGCGGGGGCACTGAAGCTTTCTTT.